The 7 T cell receptor beta chains reported below all come from one sample, sequenced in a study of shared clonotypes between healthy human individuals. The method was immunoSEQ multiplex PCR; TCRdb's version includes in-frame clones alone and lacks a portion of them. The data show roughly 720,000 clones, 90% seen once. The sample comprised memory CD8+ T cells from PBMCs. Subset: CD45RO+ cells pooled with CCR7-negative TemRA cells. All receptors come from a man between 18 and 35 years old in good health. Some clones in this sample may be carry-over from other donors' samples.

The rearrangement uses TRBV9 and TRBJ2-1, with D possibly being TRBD1 (6 bases). The CDR3 runs 15 residues. Germline CDR1 SGDLS, CDR2 YYNGEE. V dropped 0 bases and J dropped 6 bases, with 13 bases sitting between them. DNA for the CDR3: TGTGCCAGCAGCGTAGGTGGGGGCTTGGCCAATGAGCAGTTCTTC. Translation gives CASSVGGGLANEQFF.

CDR3 sequence: CASNDQGFPDTQYF. The CDR3 DNA reads as TGTGCCAGCAACGATCAGGGTTTCCCCGATACGCAGTATTTT. J is TRBJ2-3 and V is TRBV11-2, with D tentatively TRBD1 (5 bases). CDR1 is SGHAT and CDR2 is FQNNGV in the germline V gene. Between the trimmed V and J ends, which lost 7 bases and 6 bases, there was a span of 17 bases. The CDR3 is 14 residues long.

The chain uses TRBV5-5 and TRBJ2-7; 15 bases align to TRBD2. This CDR3 has 17 residues. Trimming took 3 bases from V and 3 from J; bases not matched to a gene: 7. Germline V CDR1 and CDR2: SGHKS, YYEKEE (reference sequence). Written as DNA, the CDR3 is TGTGCCAGCAGCTCCTCCGGGACTAGCGGGAGGCACTACGAGCAGTACTTC. It is translated as CASSSSGTSGRHYEQYF.

J is TRBJ2-3 and V is TRBV10-1; D not certain. The CDR3 consists of 16 residues. V lost 0 bases and J 2 bases, leaving 12 bases between the germline ends. The germline gives CDR1 WNHNN, CDR2 SYGVQD (reference sequence). DNA of the CDR3: TGCGCCAGCAGTGAGTCGATGGGTACACCCACAGATACGCAGTATTTT. This codes for CASSESMGTPTDTQYF.

A remark on this clone: Other DNA sequences in the sample encode the same CDR3. The chain is built from TRBV27 and TRBJ2-1, with D possibly TRBD1 on 5 matching bases. Germline V gene lookup returns CDR1 MNHEY and CDR2 SMNVEV (reference sequence). This CDR3 spans 14 amino acids. V lost 3 bases, J lost 2 bases, and 8 bases lay in between. CDR3 nucleotides: TGTGCCAGCAGTTTGAGACAGCCCTACAATGAGCAGTTCTTC. Encoded protein: CASSLRQPYNEQFF.

The rearrangement uses TRBV6-5 and TRBJ2-5; D possibly uses TRBD1 or TRBD2 (5 bases each). Germline values: CDR1 MNHEY, CDR2 SVGAGI. The CDR3 sequence is 16 residues long. Trimming removed 6 bases at V and 3 bases at J, with 20 bases between. The CDR3 sequence: CASSYPVGRNEETQYF. The CDR3 coding sequence is TGTGCCAGCAGCTACCCTGTGGGACGGAATGAAGAGACCCAGTACTTC.

In its sample, this clone was seen once. The chain carries TRBV10-1 and TRBJ2-1; 7 bases map to TRBD2. V trimming: 6 bases; J trimming: 3 bases; junction bases outside the gene matches: 5. The CDR3 has 14 amino acids. Germline lookup yields CDR1 WNHNN and CDR2 SYGVQD (reference sequence). The CDR3 DNA sequence: TGCGCCAGCAGCTCTGGACTAGACTACAATGAGCAGTTCTTC. Its protein product is CASSSGLDYNEQFF.